The sequence of this TCR beta chain was determined in a study of shared clonotypes between healthy human individuals. Positively selected for CCR7, the CD45RO-negative cells used as naive CD8 cells excluded terminally differentiated effector memory CD45RA+ cells. With V trimmed by 7 bases and J by 0 bases, 6 bases remained unmatched. The CDR3 is 14 amino acids. CDR1 is SGHRS, CDR2 YFSETQ, per germline. At a deep level, the assay was run. Sorted-subset replicate PCRs used roughly 210 ng of genomic DNA. This amount corresponded to some 30,000 T cell genomes. Repertoires were generated with immunoSEQ multiplex PCR, while TCRdb's copy carries only in-frame clones and drops some. The profile shows about 2,200,000 clones, about 93% of them singletons.

This TCR derives from a young man in good health. Some clones in this sample may be carry-over from other donors' samples. The sample consisted of naive CD8+ T cells from PBMCs. The V gene is TRBV5-1, the J gene TRBJ1-2; 7 nucleotides align to TRBD1. The CDR3 DNA follows: TGCGCCAGCGGGGAAGGGGGCCCTAACTATGGCTACACCTTC. Translating it yields CASGEGGPNYGYTF.